The 18 T cell receptor beta chains listed next were all sequenced from one sample in a study of cytomegalovirus exposure and HLA in healthy donors. 13 Jbeta primers and 60 Vbeta primers were used for the PCR. Only in-frame clones appear in the TCRdb table, and some are missing; sequencing was by immunoSEQ multiplex PCR. This repertoire shows roughly 120,000 clones, around 77% found once; its top ten account for about 13%. The sequenced sample consisted of PBMCs. The receptor set was obtained from a woman between 40 and 55 years old in good health and CMV-seropositive.

This clone occurred a few times. The chain combines TRBV6-1 with TRBJ1-1; tentative D call: TRBD1 (6 bases). The germline V gene has CDR1 MNHNS and CDR2 SASEGT. Trimming removed 3 bases at V and 1 base at J, with 18 bases between. The CDR3 is 17 residues long. The chain's CDR3 is CASSDPRGASQNTEAFF. CDR3 in DNA: TGTGCCAGCAGTGACCCTCGGGGGGCGTCCCAGAACACTGAAGCTTTCTTT.

This chain uses TRBV15 with TRBJ2-5, with 10 nucleotides matching TRBD1. CDR1 and CDR2 from the germline V gene are LNHNV and YYDKDF (reference sequence). The CDR3 extends over 17 amino acids. V was clipped by 1 base and J by 2 bases; unmatched bases: 7. The chain's CDR3 is CATSRAPPGQGQETQYF. DNA of the CDR3: TGTGCCACCAGCAGAGCACCCCCGGGACAGGGGCAAGAGACCCAGTACTTC.

The rearrangement joins TRBV18 to TRBJ2-3; 7 nucleotides match TRBD1. J gave up 2 bases and V 6 bases, and 5 bases lay outside the gene matches. Germline loops: CDR1 KGHSH, CDR2 LQKENI. This CDR3 region has 14 residues. The CDR3 loop reads CASSTRGSTDTQYF. The DNA of the CDR3 is TGTGCCAGCTCGACCAGGGGGTCCACAGATACGCAGTATTTT.

The gene calls are TRBV11-1 and TRBJ1-4; D gene ambiguous. The V gene lost 7 bases and the J gene lost 3 bases, with 15 bases spanning the gap. Germline CDR1 is SGHAT and CDR2 is FQDESV (reference sequence). The CDR3 runs to 15 residues. The CDR3 DNA is TGTGCCAGCACCAAGAGACAAGCCTCTAATGAAAAACTGTTTTTT. It translates to CASTKRQASNEKLFF.

The rearrangement uses TRBV10-3 and TRBJ2-7; 9 bases map to TRBD2. Trimming removed 0 bases from V and 5 bases from J; junction bases left unmatched: 5. CDR1 is ENHRY and CDR2 is SYGVKD in the germline V gene. The CDR3 covers 15 residues. The CDR3 reads CAISESAGGPDEQYF. The CDR3 nucleotides read TGTGCCATCAGTGAGTCTGCGGGAGGGCCGGACGAGCAGTACTTC.

This clone appeared a single time. The genes are TRBV2 and TRBJ2-7; D is possibly TRBD2 (6 bases). Trimming left V 9 bases short and J 7 bases short, with 16 bases between. This CDR3 has 12 amino acids. Germline V CDR1 and CDR2: SNHLY, FYNNEI. CDR3 DNA sequence: TGTGCCAGTACTGTTAGCGGAGGGGAGCAGTACTTC. Translating gives CASTVSGGEQYF.

This chain links TRBV6-5 with TRBJ2-7; 7 positions agree with TRBD1. The V gene's germline CDR1 is MNHEY and CDR2 SVGAGI. The length of the CDR3 is 15 residues. The junction had 12 bases not matched to a gene; V was cut back by 5 bases and J by 5 bases. CDR3 loop: CASSISGTVRNEQYF. CDR3 bases: TGTGCCAGCAGTATTTCCGGGACAGTGAGGAACGAGCAGTACTTC.

This clone was detected a few times. The CDR3 loop is CASSPRRARLYNEQFF. In nucleotides, the CDR3 is TGTGCCAGCTCACCACGGAGGGCCAGACTGTACAATGAGCAGTTCTTC. This chain joins TRBV18 and TRBJ2-1; D possibly corresponds to TRBD2 (6 bases). Germline V gene lookup returns CDR1 KGHSH and CDR2 LQKENI. V lost 1 base and J 4 bases, leaving 14 bases between the germline ends. The CDR3 spans 16 residues. The full variable domain, with the rest looked up from reference TRBV18 and TRBJ2-1, is NAGVMQNPRHLVRRRGQEARLRCSPMKGHSHVYWYRQLPEEGLKFMVYLQKENIIDESGMPKERFSAEFPKEGPSILRIQQVVRGDSAAYFCASSPRRARLYNEQFFGPGTRLTVL.

This clone has just one count. The chain carries TRBV7-6 and TRBJ2-6; D unresolved. The length of the CDR3 is 15 residues. V was cut by 4 bases and J by 0 bases, with 7 bases left in between. Germline CDR1 is SGHVS and CDR2 is FNYEAQ. The CDR3 nucleotides read TGTGCCAGCAGCTCTCCTCGCTCTGGGGCCAACGTCCTGACTTTC. Translated, it gives CASSSPRSGANVLTF.

The chain carries TRBV28 and TRBJ2-7; D might be TRBD2 (6 bases). The V end lost 6 bases, the J end lost 6 bases, and 21 bases lay between the germline ends. CDR3 length equals 15 residues. CDR1 and CDR2 (germline): MDHEN, SYDVKM. The CDR3 is CASSPLERVRGEQYF. CDR3 DNA sequence: TGTGCCAGCAGCCCCCTCGAGCGGGTAAGGGGCGAGCAGTACTTC.

The chain has TRBV5-1 and TRBJ2-7; TRBD2 matches 15 bases. Germline-derived CDR1 and CDR2 are SGHRS and YFSETQ. V lost 3 bases to trimming and J lost 1 base; unmatched junction nucleotides: 5. The CDR3 extends over 17 amino acids. CDR3 residues: CASSWGLAGGSSYEQYF. The CDR3 DNA follows: TGCGCCAGCAGCTGGGGACTAGCGGGAGGTTCGTCCTACGAGCAGTACTTC.

J is TRBJ2-7 and V is TRBV2; unclear D gene. The germline gives CDR1 SNHLY, CDR2 FYNNEI. This CDR3 has 13 amino acids. V lost 2 bases and J 1 base, leaving 6 bases between the germline ends. The CDR3 DNA follows: TGTGCCAGCAGTGAAAGCCATTCCTACGAGCAGTACTTC. It is translated as CASSESHSYEQYF.

The chain carries TRBV6-5 and TRBJ1-2; D gene uncertain. The length of the CDR3 is 14 residues. The germline V gene has CDR1 MNHEY and CDR2 SVGAGI. V lost 6 bases, J lost 5 bases, and 16 bases lay in between. The CDR3 protein is CASRRSGHHYGYTF. Written as DNA, the CDR3 is TGTGCCAGCAGAAGGTCGGGTCACCATTATGGCTACACCTTC.

This CDR3 reads CASSSITFRGLRDNSPLHF. The CDR3 nucleotides are TGTGCCAGCAGCTCCATCACTTTCAGGGGCCTTAGAGATAATTCACCCCTCCACTTT. This sequence joins TRBV5-4 and TRBJ1-6, with TRBD1 as a possible D gene (6 bases). The CDR3 runs 19 residues. Trimming stripped 3 bases from V and 5 bases from J, with 24 bases between. Per the germline V gene, CDR1 is SGHNT and CDR2 is YYREEE (reference sequence).

The table lists this clone with a count of one. The chain carries TRBV19 and TRBJ1-1; D gene uncertain. Trimming left V 6 bases short and J 1 base short, with 15 bases between. The CDR3 runs 15 residues. Germline V gene lookup returns CDR1 LNHDA and CDR2 SQIVND (reference sequence). The CDR3 region is CASSLSRERNTEAFF. For the CDR3, the DNA is TGTGCCAGTAGCCTCTCAAGGGAGAGGAACACTGAAGCTTTCTTT.

The gene calls are TRBV13 and TRBJ1-2; 8 positions agree with TRBD1. The CDR3 contains 11 residues. V lost 8 bases to trimming and J lost 6 bases; unmatched junction nucleotides: 2. Germline CDR1 PRHDT, CDR2 FYEKMQ (reference sequence). The DNA for the CDR3 is TGTGCCAGCGGACAGGGTAATGGCTACACCTTC. This translates into CASGQGNGYTF.

This clone was detected only a few times. The rearrangement uses TRBV30 and TRBJ2-1, with 10 bases identical to TRBD2. The V gene end was trimmed by 2 bases and the J gene end by 4 bases; junction bases not matched to a gene: 2. From germline, CDR1 is GTSNPN and CDR2 SVGIG (reference sequence). The CDR3 runs 14 residues. The CDR3 coding sequence is TGTGCCTGGAGTAGCGGGAGGGATTACAATGAGCAGTTCTTC. Protein sequence: CAWSSGRDYNEQFF.

The genes are TRBV4-1 and TRBJ2-3, with TRBD2 identical over 7 bases. Germline V CDR1 and CDR2: MGHRA, YSYEKL. V was clipped by 4 bases and J by 4 bases; unmatched bases: 14. The CDR3 consists of 17 residues. CDR3 in amino acids: CASSRPGLPPRADTQYF. In DNA, the CDR3 is TGCGCCAGCAGCCGCCCGGGACTACCTCCTAGGGCAGATACGCAGTATTTT.